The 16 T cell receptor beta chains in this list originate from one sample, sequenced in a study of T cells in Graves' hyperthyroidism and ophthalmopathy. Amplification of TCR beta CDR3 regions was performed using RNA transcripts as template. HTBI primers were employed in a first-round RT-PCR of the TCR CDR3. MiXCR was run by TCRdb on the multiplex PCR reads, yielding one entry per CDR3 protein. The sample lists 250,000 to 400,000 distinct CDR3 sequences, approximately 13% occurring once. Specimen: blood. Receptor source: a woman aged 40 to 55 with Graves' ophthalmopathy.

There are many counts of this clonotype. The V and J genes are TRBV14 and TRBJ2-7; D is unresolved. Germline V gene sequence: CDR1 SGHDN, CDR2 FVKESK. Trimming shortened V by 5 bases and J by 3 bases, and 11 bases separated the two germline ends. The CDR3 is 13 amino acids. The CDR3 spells CASSYGSVYEQYF. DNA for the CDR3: TGTGCCAGCAGCTACGGGTCGGTCTACGAGCAGTACTTC.

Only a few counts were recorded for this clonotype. CDR3 loop: CASRPTSHRGYF. CDR3 bases: TGTGCCAGCAGACCCACTTCGCATCGGGGATACTTC. This chain connects TRBV2 to TRBJ2-5; possible D gene TRBD2, 5 bases. This CDR3 comprises 12 residues. V was trimmed by 6 bases and J by 14 bases, leaving 19 bases between them. Germline V CDR1 and CDR2: SNHLY, FYNNEI.

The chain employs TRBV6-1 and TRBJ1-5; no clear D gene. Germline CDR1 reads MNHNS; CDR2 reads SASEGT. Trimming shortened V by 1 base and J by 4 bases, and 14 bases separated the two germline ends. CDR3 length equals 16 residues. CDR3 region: CASSEGAVGGNQPQHF. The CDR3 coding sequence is TGTGCCAGCAGTGAAGGGGCGGTAGGCGGTAATCAGCCCCAGCATTTT.

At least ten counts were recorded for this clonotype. CDR3 in amino acids: CASSKLQQGGSTQYF. Written as DNA, the CDR3 is TGTGCCAGCAGCAAGTTGCAACAGGGGGGAAGTACGCAGTATTTT. The J gene is TRBJ2-3, the V gene TRBV3-1; 8 bases line up with TRBD1. The J segment lost 8 bases and the V segment lost 5 bases, leaving 12 bases of the junction unmatched. The CDR3 length is 15 residues. CDR1 is LGHDT, CDR2 YNNKEL, per germline (reference sequence).

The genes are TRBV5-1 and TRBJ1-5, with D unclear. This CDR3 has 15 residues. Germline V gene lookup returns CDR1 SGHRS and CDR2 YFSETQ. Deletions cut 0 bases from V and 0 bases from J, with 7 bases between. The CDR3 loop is CASSLEGNSNQPQHF. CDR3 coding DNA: TGCGCCAGCAGCTTGGAAGGAAATAGCAATCAGCCCCAGCATTTT. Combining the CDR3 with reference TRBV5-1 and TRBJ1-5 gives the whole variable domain KAGVTQTPRYLIKTRGQQVTLSCSPISGHRSVSWYQQTPGQGLQFLFEYFSETQRNKGNFPGRFSGRQFSNSRSEMNVSTLELGDSALYLCASSLEGNSNQPQHFGDGTRLSIL.

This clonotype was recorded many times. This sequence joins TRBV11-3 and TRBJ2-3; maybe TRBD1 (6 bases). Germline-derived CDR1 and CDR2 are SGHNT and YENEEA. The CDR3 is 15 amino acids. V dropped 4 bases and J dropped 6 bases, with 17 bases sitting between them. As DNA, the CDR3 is TGTGCCAGCAGCTACCCTGGGGGCTCTATGGATACGCAGTATTTT. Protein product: CASSYPGGSMDTQYF.

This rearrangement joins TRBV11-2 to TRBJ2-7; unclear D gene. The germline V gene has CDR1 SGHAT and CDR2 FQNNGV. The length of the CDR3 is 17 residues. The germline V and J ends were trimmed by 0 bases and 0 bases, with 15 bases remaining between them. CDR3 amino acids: CASSLDESHRSSYEQYF. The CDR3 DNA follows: TGTGCCAGCAGCTTAGATGAGTCACATAGGAGCTCCTACGAGCAGTACTTC.

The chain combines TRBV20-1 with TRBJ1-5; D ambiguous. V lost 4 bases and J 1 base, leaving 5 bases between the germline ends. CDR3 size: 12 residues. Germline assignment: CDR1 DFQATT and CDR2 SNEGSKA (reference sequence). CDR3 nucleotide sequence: TGCAGTGCTATGGGAAGCAATCAGCCCCAGCATTTT. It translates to CSAMGSNQPQHF.

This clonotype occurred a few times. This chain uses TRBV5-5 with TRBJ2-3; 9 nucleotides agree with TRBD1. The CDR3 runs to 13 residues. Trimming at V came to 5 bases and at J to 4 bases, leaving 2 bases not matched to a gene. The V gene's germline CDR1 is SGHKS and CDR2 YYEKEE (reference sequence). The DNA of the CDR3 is TGTGCCAGCAGACGGACAGGGGCAGATACGCAGTATTTT. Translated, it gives CASRRTGADTQYF.

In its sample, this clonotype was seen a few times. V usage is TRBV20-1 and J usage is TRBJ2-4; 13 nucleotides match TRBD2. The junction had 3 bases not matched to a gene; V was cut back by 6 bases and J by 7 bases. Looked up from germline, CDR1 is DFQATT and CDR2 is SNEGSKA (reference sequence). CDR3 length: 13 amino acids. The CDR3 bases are TGCAGTGCGGTGACTAGCGGGAGGAACATTCAGTACTTC. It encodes CSAVTSGRNIQYF.

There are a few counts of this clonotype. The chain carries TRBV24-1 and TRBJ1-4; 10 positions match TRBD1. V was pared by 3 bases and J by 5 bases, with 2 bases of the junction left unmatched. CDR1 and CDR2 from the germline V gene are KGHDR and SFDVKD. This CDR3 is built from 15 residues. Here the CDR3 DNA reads TGTGCCACCAGTGATGCGGGACAGGGGAATGAAAAACTGTTTTTT. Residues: CATSDAGQGNEKLFF.

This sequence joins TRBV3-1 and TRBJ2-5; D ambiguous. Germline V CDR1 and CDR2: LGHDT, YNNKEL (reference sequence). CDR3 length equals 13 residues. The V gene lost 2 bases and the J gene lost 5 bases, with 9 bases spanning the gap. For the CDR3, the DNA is TGTGCCAGCAGCCAACTTTCTTTGGAGACCCAGTACTTC. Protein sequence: CASSQLSLETQYF.

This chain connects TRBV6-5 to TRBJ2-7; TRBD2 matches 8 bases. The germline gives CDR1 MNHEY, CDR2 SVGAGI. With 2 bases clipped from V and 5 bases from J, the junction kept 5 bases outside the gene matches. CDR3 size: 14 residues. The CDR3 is CASSYRGGGDEQYF. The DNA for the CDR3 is TGTGCCAGCAGTTACCGGGGGGGGGGAGACGAGCAGTACTTC.

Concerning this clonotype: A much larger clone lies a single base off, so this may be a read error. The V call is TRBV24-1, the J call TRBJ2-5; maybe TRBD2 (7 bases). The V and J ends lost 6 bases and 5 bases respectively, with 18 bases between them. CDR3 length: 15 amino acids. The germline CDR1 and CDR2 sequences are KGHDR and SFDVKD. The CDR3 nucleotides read TGTGCCACCAGTCTGGGGGGGGCCATTCAGGAGACCCAGTACTTC. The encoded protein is CATSLGGAIQETQYF.

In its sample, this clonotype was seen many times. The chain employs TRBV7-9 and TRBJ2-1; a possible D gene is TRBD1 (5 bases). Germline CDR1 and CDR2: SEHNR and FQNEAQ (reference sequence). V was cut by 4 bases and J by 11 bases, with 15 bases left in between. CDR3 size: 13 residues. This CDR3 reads CASSSSRQPQQFF. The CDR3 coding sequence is TGTGCCAGCAGCTCGAGTAGACAGCCACAGCAGTTCTTC. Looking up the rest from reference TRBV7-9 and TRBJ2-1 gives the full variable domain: DTGVSQNPRHKITKRGQNVTFRCDPISEHNRLYWYRQTLGQGPEFLTYFQNEAQLEKSRLLSDRFSAERPKGSFSTLEIQRTEQGDSAMYLCASSSSRQPQQFFGPGTRLTVL.

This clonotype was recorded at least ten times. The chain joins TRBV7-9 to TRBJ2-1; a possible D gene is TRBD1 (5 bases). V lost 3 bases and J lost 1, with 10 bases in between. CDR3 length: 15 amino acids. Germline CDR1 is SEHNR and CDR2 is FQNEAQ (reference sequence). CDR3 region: CASSLGQASYNEQFF. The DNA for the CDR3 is TGTGCCAGCAGCTTGGGGCAGGCGTCCTACAATGAGCAGTTCTTC. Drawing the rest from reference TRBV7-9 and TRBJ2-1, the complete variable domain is DTGVSQNPRHKITKRGQNVTFRCDPISEHNRLYWYRQTLGQGPEFLTYFQNEAQLEKSRLLSDRFSAERPKGSFSTLEIQRTEQGDSAMYLCASSLGQASYNEQFFGPGTRLTVL.